These T cell receptor beta chains were read from a single sample in a study of read filtering for tumor transcriptome and immune sequencing. TCRdb fed the reads into MiXCR, producing one record per CDR3 protein. The sample carries tens of thousands of distinct CDR3 sequences, about 19% recorded once. Sequenced: a population of CD138-negative cells sorted from bone marrow. Receptor source: a donor aged 40 or over with multiple myeloma. Both conserved end residues are trimmed from each CDR3. D genes are given only for firm matches. A row's size may be missing; if present it is once, few, many or a size class.

v_gene,len,abundance,d_gene,CDR3aa
TRBV20-1,12,.,.,SARGRNEDAEAF
TRBV29-1,9,.,.,SVVSGNTIY
TRBV5-6,10,.,.,ACSFGQETQY
TRBV10-3,12,.,TRBD1,ATRTGTSTDTQY
TRBV7-9,9,many,.,ASSPDNEQF
TRBV19,11,.,TRBD1,ASSPGGAQPQH
TRBV20-1,13,many,TRBD2,SAPLPGLAGNEQF
TRBV29-1,11,.,.,SAKGGGQDGYT
TRBV3-1,12,.,TRBD2,ASRRLASAEELF
TRBV5-1,12,.,TRBD1,ASSLSTGVNGQF
TRBV5-5,14,many,TRBD2,ASSLGVAGDGETQY
TRBV29-1,7,many,.,SAEDEQF
TRBV29-1,12,many,.,SATGTTNTGELF
TRBV5-1,11,many,.,ASSRTALGELF
TRBV4-2,15,many,TRBD1,ASSQSDRGLRNTEAF
TRBV18,14,many,.,ASSPPAGGGTDTQY
TRBV29-1,11,many,.,SVADSSYNEQF
TRBV29-1,12,.,TRBD1,SVVAGQGWTEAF
TRBV5-1,10,.,.,ASSLEVIEQS
TRBV20-1,12,many,.,SARHRVGSDEQF
TRBV5-6,10,.,.,ASSPSNTEAF
TRBV18,14,few,.,ASSPVQGPGANVLT
TRBV7-9,10,many,.,ASSFYGDKQY
TRBV7-9,13,many,TRBD1,ASSGTRDSPWEQY
TRBV13,10,many,.,ASSFFTGELF
TRBV7-2,12,medium-sized,TRBD1,ASSEGQGLDEQF
TRBV27,13,few,TRBD1,ASSSGAGGKYGYT
TRBV20-1,13,many,TRBD2,SAGGAGLSTDTQY
TRBV3-1,11,many,.,ASSPGPYYEQY
TRBV28,12,many,TRBD1,ASSSGGRTGELF
TRBV5-4,9,many,.,ASSLDETQY
TRBV14,15,.,TRBD1,ASSPVRGGPSTNEQF
TRBV2,15,few,TRBD2,ASRPVAGGLGKNIQY
TRBV11-2,12,.,.,ASSQSRVNEKLF
TRBV7-6,14,.,TRBD2,ASSLLAGGAKDTQY
TRBV10-3,12,many,.,AISERGGNNEQF
TRBV20-1,10,many,.,SAFPGAAGYT
TRBV7-2,13,many,.,ASSLEVHPSYEQY
TRBV7-3,12,many,.,ASSLGLHTDTQY
TRBV29-1,11,many,.,SVDGEGNTEAF
TRBV15,14,.,TRBD1,ATSGPGTGGYNEQF
TRBV5-1,11,many,.,ASSLPSTDTQC
TRBV10-3,10,many,.,AISDKNYEQY
TRBV5-1,12,.,TRBD1,ARTTTGDQETQY
TRBV10-3,15,.,.,AISEVRGAGGNQPQH
TRBV7-9,14,many,.,ASSPSGLPSSYEQY
TRBV2,12,.,.,ASTEGSAKKIQY
TRBV15,13,many,.,ATSRGLDGADTQY
TRBV28,9,.,.,ASSKNHEQY
TRBV14,11,.,TRBD1,ASSLEGANIQY
TRBV12-3/TRBV12-4,15,many,TRBD2,ASSPAAGGPRRNTQY
TRBV20-1,16,medium-sized,TRBD1,SAENQGQGPSGANVLT
TRBV5-1,14,.,.,ASSLNVRAANYGYT
TRBV10-3,12,many,.,AISPGKSNTEAF